Listed here are 27 T cell receptor beta chains from one sample, sequenced in a study of blood T cell repertoires in COVID-19. Method: immunoSEQ multiplex PCR; TCRdb's copy keeps in-frame clones and lacks some. Here the sample spans about 150,000 clones, around four fifths being singletons. The sequenced sample consisted of peripheral blood. These receptor sequences come from a woman aged 70 to 79 who had recovered from COVID-19.

The CDR3 DNA reads TGTGCCAGCAGCCCCGGCTCACTAGCGGGAGTGAATGAGCAGTTCTTC. Amino acid sequence: CASSPGSLAGVNEQFF. The chain recombines TRBV4-2 with TRBJ2-1; 11 nucleotides agree with TRBD2. The germline CDR1 and CDR2 sequences are LGHNA and YNFKEQ. This CDR3 has 16 amino acids. The trim removed 4 bases at V and 7 bases at J, leaving 9 bases unmatched.

In this sample, this clone turned up once. V gene TRBV19 combines with J gene TRBJ1-1, with D tentatively TRBD1 (5 bases). This CDR3 comprises 14 residues. Trimming cost V 4 bases and J 6 bases, with 15 bases left between them. Germline CDR1 and CDR2: LNHDA and SQIVND (reference sequence). The CDR3 reads CASSSQGPWAEAFF. The CDR3 region has the DNA TGTGCCAGTAGTAGTCAGGGCCCTTGGGCTGAAGCTTTCTTT.

The chain uses TRBV18 and TRBJ2-7, with 7 bases identical to TRBD2. Looked up from germline, CDR1 is KGHSH and CDR2 is LQKENI. The V and J ends lost 3 bases and 6 bases, in that order; junction bases with no gene match: 11. This CDR3 contains 15 residues. The chain's CDR3 is CASSPSGGGVGEQYF. CDR3 nucleotides: TGTGCCAGCTCACCCTCCGGCGGGGGAGTTGGCGAGCAGTACTTC.

In nucleotides, the CDR3 is TGCGCCAGCAGCTTGGATCCTGGGAGTAAGAACACTGAAGCTTTCTTT. It codes for CASSLDPGSKNTEAFF. V and J are TRBV5-1 and TRBJ1-1; D is unclear. V gave up 0 bases and J gave up 1 base, with 13 bases separating them. CDR3 length: 16 residues. The germline V gene has CDR1 SGHRS and CDR2 YFSETQ.

The chain uses TRBV5-1 and TRBJ2-7, with a possible D match to TRBD2 (6 bases). CDR1 SGHRS and CDR2 YFSETQ come from the germline V gene. Between the trimmed V and J ends, which lost 3 bases and 2 bases, there was a span of 18 bases. The CDR3 sequence is 16 residues long. CDR3 protein: CASSSTGGVPPYEQYF. The DNA for the CDR3 is TGCGCCAGCAGCTCAACCGGGGGTGTCCCGCCCTACGAGCAGTACTTC.

The gene calls are TRBV4-1 and TRBJ1-5; no clear D. V was clipped by 4 bases and J by 4 bases, with 17 bases between them. The CDR3 consists of 16 residues. Germline V lookup: CDR1 MGHRA, CDR2 YSYEKL. This CDR3 reads CASSRGAGAPNQPQHF. The CDR3 region has the DNA TGCGCCAGCAGCCGAGGCGCTGGAGCCCCTAATCAGCCCCAGCATTTT.

V gene TRBV24-1 combines with J gene TRBJ2-7; 10 bases are a match to TRBD1. Germline V gene sequence: CDR1 KGHDR, CDR2 SFDVKD. This CDR3 region has 14 residues. V was clipped by 4 bases and J by 5 bases; unmatched bases: 4. The CDR3 region is CATSDAGTGDEQYF. The CDR3 coding sequence is TGTGCCACCAGTGACGCAGGGACAGGGGACGAGCAGTACTTC.

The CDR3 DNA sequence: TGTGCCAGCAGCTTAGACACCCGGGGGGGCACAGATACGCAGTATTTT. Protein sequence: CASSLDTRGGTDTQYF. V is TRBV7-2 and J is TRBJ2-3; 7 bases are a match to TRBD2. Trimming at V came to 1 base and at J to 1 base, leaving 5 bases not matched to a gene. Germline V lookup: CDR1 SGHTA, CDR2 FQGNSA. This CDR3 is 16 amino acids long.

This chain joins TRBV28 and TRBJ2-7; D possibly corresponds to TRBD2 (6 bases). The V end was cut by 2 bases, the J end by 7 bases, with 9 bases between. The CDR3 extends over 12 amino acids. The germline V gene has CDR1 MDHEN and CDR2 SYDVKM. This CDR3 is CASSLGGGEQYF. The CDR3 bases are TGTGCCAGCAGTTTAGGTGGGGGGGAGCAGTACTTC.

The J gene is TRBJ2-2, the V gene TRBV7-2; the D gene is possibly TRBD2 (7 bases). The length of the CDR3 is 17 residues. The germline V gene has CDR1 SGHTA and CDR2 FQGNSA. V lost 1 base, J lost 11 bases, and 23 bases lay in between. For the CDR3, the DNA is TGTGCCAGCAGCTTAGTCGGGGGGCCCACCCCGGTGGGTGAGCTGTTTTTT. As protein: CASSLVGGPTPVGELFF.

Concerning this clone: This CDR3 is also generated by other DNA sequences in the sample. V is TRBV20-1 and J is TRBJ2-1; 12 bases agree with TRBD2. With 3 bases clipped from V and 4 bases from J, the junction kept 4 bases outside the gene matches. Germline CDR1 and CDR2: DFQATT and SNEGSKA (reference sequence). The CDR3 length is 15 residues. In DNA, the CDR3 is TGCAGTGCTAGTCCCCTAGCGGGAGGGTACAATGAGCAGTTCTTC. It codes for CSASPLAGGYNEQFF.

The CDR3: CASSPGFTDTQYF. In DNA form, the CDR3 reads TGTGCCAGCAGCCCCGGGTTCACAGATACGCAGTATTTT. The J gene is TRBJ2-3, the V gene TRBV7-3; D unresolved. This CDR3 contains 13 residues. V gave up 5 bases and J gave up 2 bases, with 8 bases separating them. The germline V gene has CDR1 SGHTA and CDR2 FQGTGA.

This chain connects TRBV5-4 to TRBJ1-3, with D uncertain. The length of the CDR3 is 14 residues. Trimming took 0 bases from V and 2 from J, leaving 6 bases between them. Per germline, CDR1 SGHNT and CDR2 YYREEE (reference sequence). The CDR3 loop is CASSLAQTGNTIYF. DNA for the CDR3: TGTGCCAGCAGCTTGGCCCAAACTGGAAACACCATATATTTT.

This clone was counted only a few times. The chain employs TRBV5-1 and TRBJ2-7; D is possibly TRBD2 (6 bases). V was cut by 1 base and J by 2 bases, with 13 bases left in between. The CDR3 runs to 15 residues. Germline V gene lookup returns CDR1 SGHRS and CDR2 YFSETQ. The DNA of the CDR3 is TGCGCCAGCAGCTTGCCTCTCCCGGGGGCCTACGAGCAGTACTTC. It is translated as CASSLPLPGAYEQYF.

This clone was counted only a few times. The chain couples TRBV6-5 to TRBJ2-5, with 10 nucleotides matching TRBD2. CDR1 is MNHEY and CDR2 is SVGAGI in the germline V gene. Unmatched junction bases numbered 1, after V lost 4 bases and J lost 2 bases. The CDR3 consists of 14 residues. This CDR3 is CASSWTSGQETQYF. For the CDR3, the DNA is TGTGCCAGCAGTTGGACTAGCGGACAAGAGACCCAGTACTTC.

The chain recombines TRBV9 with TRBJ1-6, with unresolved D. Trimming stripped 0 bases from V and 0 bases from J, with 7 bases between. CDR3 length: 16 residues. The V gene's germline CDR1 is SGDLS and CDR2 YYNGEE. This CDR3 reads CASSVGHSSYNSPLHF. The DNA of the CDR3 is TGTGCCAGCAGCGTAGGTCACAGCTCCTATAATTCACCCCTCCACTTT.

The rearrangement joins TRBV7-3 to TRBJ1-2, with D perhaps matching TRBD1 (5 bases). Germline values: CDR1 SGHTA, CDR2 FQGTGA. V gave up 2 bases and J gave up 3 bases, with 7 bases separating them. This CDR3 contains 13 residues. This chain's CDR3 is CASSLWGDYGYTF. The CDR3 DNA reads TGTGCCAGCAGCTTATGGGGGGACTATGGCTACACCTTC.

The chain recombines TRBV11-2 with TRBJ1-6, with D possibly matching TRBD1 (5 bases). The CDR3 totals 14 residues. Looked up from germline, CDR1 is SGHAT and CDR2 is FQNNGV. The V end was cut by 0 bases, the J end by 8 bases, with 8 bases between. The CDR3 loop is CASSLDDSYSPLHF. CDR3 DNA sequence: TGTGCCAGCAGCTTAGATGACAGCTATTCACCCCTCCACTTT. The variable domain in full, completed from reference TRBV11-2 and TRBJ1-6, reads EAGVAQSPRYKIIEKRQSVAFWCNPISGHATLYWYQQILGQGPKLLIQFQNNGVVDDSQLPKDRFSAERLKGVDSTLKIQPAKLEDSAVYLCASSLDDSYSPLHFGNGTRLTVT.

This sequence joins TRBV20-1 and TRBJ2-5; unclear D gene. The CDR3 length is 10 residues. CDR1 and CDR2 from the germline V gene are DFQATT and SNEGSKA (reference sequence). Trimming shortened V by 5 bases and J by 4 bases, and 5 bases separated the two germline ends. This CDR3 reads CSAVGETQYF. In DNA, the CDR3 is TGCAGTGCTGTCGGAGAGACCCAGTACTTC.

At least ten counts were recorded for this clone. The rearrangement links TRBV6-2 or TRBV6-3 to TRBJ2-7; 12 bases agree with TRBD2. CDR3 length: 15 amino acids. The germline V gene has CDR1 MNHEY and CDR2 SVGEGT. V lost 5 bases and J lost 4; bases outside the gene matches: 6. The CDR3 DNA reads as TGTGCCAGCAGTCCGCCTGGACTAGCGGGGTACGAGCAGTACTTC. Protein product: CASSPPGLAGYEQYF.

J is TRBJ2-5 and V is TRBV4-1, with D maybe TRBD2 (5 bases). In germline, CDR1 is MGHRA, CDR2 YSYEKL. V gave up 0 bases and J gave up 5 bases, with 10 bases separating them. The CDR3 has 14 residues. The CDR3 DNA is TGCGCCAGCAGCCAAGATTGGTCGGGGGAGACCCAGTACTTC. It encodes CASSQDWSGETQYF.

The chain combines TRBV3-1 (or the pseudogene TRBV3-2) with TRBJ2-2; 14 nucleotides match TRBD2. V shed 4 bases, J shed 4 bases, and the junction held 2 bases outside the gene matches. The CDR3 loop spans 16 amino acids. Germline V gives CDR1 LGHDT, CDR2 YNNKEL (reference sequence). The CDR3 here is CASSPGLAGVTGELFF. The DNA of the CDR3 is TGTGCCAGCAGCCCGGGACTAGCGGGAGTCACCGGGGAGCTGTTTTTT.

This clone appeared a single time. This chain connects TRBV14 to TRBJ2-2, with a possible D match to TRBD1 (5 bases). The ends were cut back, 3 bases at V and 6 bases at J, with 11 bases in the middle. The CDR3 has 14 amino acids. In germline, CDR1 is SGHDN, CDR2 FVKESK. The CDR3 DNA sequence: TGTGCCAGCAGCCAGTCCAGGGTGGCCGGGGAGCTGTTTTTT. Translation: CASSQSRVAGELFF.

V and J are TRBV21-1 and TRBJ2-4; the tabulated D call, TRBD1, remains unverified against the DNA. TRBV21-1 represents a pseudogene. This CDR3 comprises 14 residues. The chain's CDR3 is CAGARRLAKNIQYF. The DNA for the CDR3 is TGTGCCGGGGCTCGGCGCCTAGCCAAAAACATTCAGTACTTC.

The chain carries TRBV9 and TRBJ1-1; D may be TRBD1 (6 bases). This CDR3 has 14 residues. V was pared by 4 bases and J by 5 bases, with 15 bases between. Germline V gives CDR1 SGDLS, CDR2 YYNGEE. The CDR3 reads CASSPRTVYTEAFF. The CDR3 DNA reads TGTGCCAGCAGCCCCCGGACAGTCTATACTGAAGCTTTCTTT.

The chain links TRBV5-4 to TRBJ2-4, with 9 bases fitting TRBD1. The V and J ends lost 3 bases and 7 bases, in that order; junction bases with no gene match: 2. The CDR3 is 13 amino acids. CDR1 is SGHNT, CDR2 YYREEE, per germline (reference sequence). The DNA for the CDR3 is TGTGCCAGCAGCTGGGACAGGGACAACATTCAGTACTTC. Amino acid sequence: CASSWDRDNIQYF.

The genes are TRBV6-1 and TRBJ1-1, with 10 nucleotides matching TRBD1. The V and J ends lost 2 bases and 5 bases, in that order; junction bases with no gene match: 14. Germline V gene data show CDR1 as MNHNS and CDR2 as SASEGT. The CDR3 contains 18 residues. CDR3 sequence reads: CASSEYVGTGAGGTEAFF. The DNA of the CDR3 is TGTGCCAGCAGTGAATACGTGGGGACAGGGGCAGGTGGGACTGAAGCTTTCTTT.